This T cell receptor beta chain was sequenced in a study of neurological immune-mediated disorders. Background on the study: Relapsing-remitting disease affected roughly 30, and secondary progressive 3, of approximately 34 multiple sclerosis patients. Study results and caveats: Repertoires from 18 of 34 multiple sclerosis patients grouped phylogenetically into a related-CDR3 cluster, suggesting a possible signature. In HTLV-1-associated myelopathy, TCR clonal expansion was greatest, and in multiple sclerosis it was least, below healthy controls.

5'RACE generated cDNA with 10-nucleotide random UMIs. One entry per CDR3 protein results from TCRdb running MiXCR on the 5' RACE reads. This table holds 90,000 to 150,000 distinct CDR3 sequences, 3% to 3.5% found once. Worth noting for this clonotype: Its target is not known.

The V end lost 1 base, the J end lost 1 base, and 8 bases lay between the germline ends. The CDR3 has 14 residues. The V gene's germline CDR1 is SGHRS and CDR2 YFSETQ. This receptor was taken from a woman aged 30 to 39 with multiple sclerosis. What was sequenced was PBMCs. The chain carries TRBV5-1 and TRBJ2-5; D remains ambiguous. The CDR3 here is CASSLTQPQETQYF. The CDR3 DNA sequence: TGCGCCAGCAGCTTGACCCAACCCCAAGAGACCCAGTACTTC.